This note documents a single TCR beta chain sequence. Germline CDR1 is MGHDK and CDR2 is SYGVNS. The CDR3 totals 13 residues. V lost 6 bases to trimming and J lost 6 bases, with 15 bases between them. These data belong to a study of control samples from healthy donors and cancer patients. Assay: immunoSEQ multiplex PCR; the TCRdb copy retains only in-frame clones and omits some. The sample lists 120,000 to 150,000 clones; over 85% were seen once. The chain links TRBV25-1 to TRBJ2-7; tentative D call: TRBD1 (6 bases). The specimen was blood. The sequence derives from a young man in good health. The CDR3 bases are TGTGCCAGCAGACGGGACACCGGCCTCGAGCAGTACTTC. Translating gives CASRRDTGLEQYF.